This TCR beta chain was profiled in a study of regulatory T cells in long-lasting Graves disease. This clonotype occurred many times. Its target is unknown. Noted time point: persistent/refractory GD, antithyroid drugs over 5 years with positive TRAb. Construction of the TCR library relied on RNA isolated from PBMCs. Overall study findings and caveats: Persistent Graves' patients showed less TCR diversity than newly diagnosed ones.

Germline V gene sequence: CDR1 MNHEY, CDR2 SVGAGI. This CDR3 region has 17 residues. Trimming took 0 bases from V and 9 from J, leaving 18 bases between them. Libraries of TCR beta came from iRepertoire HTBI primers plus Arm-PCR of CDR3 regions. TCRdb reprocessed the multiplex PCR reads with MiXCR, giving one entry per CDR3 protein. In the table there are about 470,000 distinct CDR3 sequences, around 21% of which are singletons. The gene calls are TRBV6-5 and TRBJ1-6; a weak D match, TRBD1 (5 bases). The starting material was peripheral blood mononuclear cells (PBMCs), obtained when the disease was refractory, from a patient treated with antithyroid drugs. This clonotype was obtained from a female donor with Graves disease. CDR3 nucleotides: TGTGCCAGCAGTTACTCCCTGTGGCAGGGCTCGGTTTCACCCCTCCACTTT. Translating gives CASSYSLWQGSVSPLHF.